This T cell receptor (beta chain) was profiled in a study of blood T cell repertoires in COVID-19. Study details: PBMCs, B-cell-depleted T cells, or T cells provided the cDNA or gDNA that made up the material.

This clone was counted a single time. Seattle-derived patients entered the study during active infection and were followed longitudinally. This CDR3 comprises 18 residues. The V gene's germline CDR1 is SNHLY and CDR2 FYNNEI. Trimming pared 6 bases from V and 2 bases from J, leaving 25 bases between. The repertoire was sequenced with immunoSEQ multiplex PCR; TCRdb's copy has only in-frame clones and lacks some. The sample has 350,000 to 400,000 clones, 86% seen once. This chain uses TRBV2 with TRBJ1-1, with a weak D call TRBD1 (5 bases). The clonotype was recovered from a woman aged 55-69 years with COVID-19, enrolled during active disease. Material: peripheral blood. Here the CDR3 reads CASRGPLFLLLNNTEAFF. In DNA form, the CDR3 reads TGTGCCAGCAGGGGGCCTCTATTCCTGTTGCTAAATAACACTGAAGCTTTCTTT.